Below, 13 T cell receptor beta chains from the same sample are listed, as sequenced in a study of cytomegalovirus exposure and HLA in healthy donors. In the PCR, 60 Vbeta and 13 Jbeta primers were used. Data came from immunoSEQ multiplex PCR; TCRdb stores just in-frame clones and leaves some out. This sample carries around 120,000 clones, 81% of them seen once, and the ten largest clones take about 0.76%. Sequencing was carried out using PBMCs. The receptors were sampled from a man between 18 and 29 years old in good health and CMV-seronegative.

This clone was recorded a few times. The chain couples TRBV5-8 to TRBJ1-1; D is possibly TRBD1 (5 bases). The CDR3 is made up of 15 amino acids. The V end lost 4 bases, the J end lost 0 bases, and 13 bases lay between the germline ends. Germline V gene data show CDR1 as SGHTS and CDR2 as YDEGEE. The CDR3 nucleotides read TGTGCCAGCAGCGGGACTCAGGTTATGAACACTGAAGCTTTCTTT. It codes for CASSGTQVMNTEAFF.

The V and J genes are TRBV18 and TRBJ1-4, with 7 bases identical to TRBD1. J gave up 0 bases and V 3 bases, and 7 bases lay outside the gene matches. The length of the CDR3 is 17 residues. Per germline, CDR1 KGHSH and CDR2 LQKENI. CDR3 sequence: CASSPFRDSATNEKLFF. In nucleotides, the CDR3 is TGTGCCAGCTCACCGTTCCGGGACAGTGCAACTAATGAAAAACTGTTTTTT.

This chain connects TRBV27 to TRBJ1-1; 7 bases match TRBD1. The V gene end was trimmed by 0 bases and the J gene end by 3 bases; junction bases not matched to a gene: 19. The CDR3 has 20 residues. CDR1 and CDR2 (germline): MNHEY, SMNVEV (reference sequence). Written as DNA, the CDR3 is TGTGCCAGCAGTTTATCGTCTTGGACACCACCAGGGGGAGGTTACACTGAAGCTTTCTTT. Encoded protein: CASSLSSWTPPGGGYTEAFF.

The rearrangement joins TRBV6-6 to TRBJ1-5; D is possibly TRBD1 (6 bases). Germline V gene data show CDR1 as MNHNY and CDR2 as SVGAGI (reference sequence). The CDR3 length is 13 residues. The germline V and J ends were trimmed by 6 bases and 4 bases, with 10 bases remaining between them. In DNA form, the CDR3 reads TGTGCCAGCAGCCCTACAGGGAATCAGCCCCAGCATTTT. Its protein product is CASSPTGNQPQHF.

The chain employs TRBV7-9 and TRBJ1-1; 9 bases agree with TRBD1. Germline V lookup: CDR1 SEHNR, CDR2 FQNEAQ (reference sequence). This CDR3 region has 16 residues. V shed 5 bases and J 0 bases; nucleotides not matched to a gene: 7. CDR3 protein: CASSHGTGYMNTEAFF. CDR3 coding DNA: TGTGCCAGCAGCCACGGGACAGGGTACATGAACACTGAAGCTTTCTTT.

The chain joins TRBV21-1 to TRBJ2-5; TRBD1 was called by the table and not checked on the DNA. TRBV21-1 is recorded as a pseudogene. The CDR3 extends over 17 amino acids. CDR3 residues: CASSNLPGYWGRETQYF. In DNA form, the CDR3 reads TGTGCCAGCAGCAACCTCCCAGGTTACTGGGGGCGGGAGACCCAGTACTTC.

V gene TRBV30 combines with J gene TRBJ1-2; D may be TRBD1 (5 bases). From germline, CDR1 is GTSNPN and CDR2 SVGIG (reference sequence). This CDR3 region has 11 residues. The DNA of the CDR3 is TGTGCGTTAGAGCAGGACACCGGCTACACCTTC. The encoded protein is CALEQDTGYTF. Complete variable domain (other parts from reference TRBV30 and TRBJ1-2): SQTIHQWPATLVQPVGSPLSLECTVEGTSNPNLYWYRQAAGRGLQLLFYSVGIGQISSEVPQNLSASRPQDRQFILSSKKLLLSDSGFYLCALEQDTGYTFGSGTRLTVV.

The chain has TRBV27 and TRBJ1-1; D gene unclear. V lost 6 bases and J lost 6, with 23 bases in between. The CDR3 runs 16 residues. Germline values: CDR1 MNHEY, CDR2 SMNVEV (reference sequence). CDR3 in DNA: TGTGCCAGCAGAGGTGGCGGTACATTTCTCTATGCTGAAGCTTTCTTT. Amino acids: CASRGGGTFLYAEAFF.

CDR3 amino acids: CASSMQGSNQPQHF. In DNA, the CDR3 is TGTGCCAGCTCGATGCAGGGGTCTAATCAGCCCCAGCATTTT. The rearrangement joins TRBV27 to TRBJ1-5; maybe TRBD1 (6 bases). Trimming pared 8 bases from V and 4 bases from J, leaving 15 bases between. CDR3 size: 14 residues. CDR1 MNHEY and CDR2 SMNVEV come from the germline V gene (reference sequence).

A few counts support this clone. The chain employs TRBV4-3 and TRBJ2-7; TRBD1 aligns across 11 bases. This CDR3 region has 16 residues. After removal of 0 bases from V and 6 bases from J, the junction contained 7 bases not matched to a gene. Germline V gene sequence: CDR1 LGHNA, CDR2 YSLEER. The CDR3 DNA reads TGCGCCAGCAGCCAAGAACGGACAGGGGGCTTGGGCGAGCAGTACTTC. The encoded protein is CASSQERTGGLGEQYF.

In DNA form, the CDR3 reads TGTGCCAGCAGTTACGAAGCGACTAATGAAAAACTGTTTTTT. This codes for CASSYEATNEKLFF. V is TRBV6-6 and J is TRBJ1-4; D uncertain. Trimming stripped 2 bases from V and 2 bases from J, with 6 bases between. The length of the CDR3 is 14 residues. CDR1 and CDR2 (germline): MNHNY, SVGAGI (reference sequence).

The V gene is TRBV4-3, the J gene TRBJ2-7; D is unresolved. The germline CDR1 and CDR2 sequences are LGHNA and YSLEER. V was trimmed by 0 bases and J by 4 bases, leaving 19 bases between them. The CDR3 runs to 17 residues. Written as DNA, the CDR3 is TGCGCCAGCAGCCAAGATCTGCTGGGTCAGGTTAGTTACGAGCAGTACTTC. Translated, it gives CASSQDLLGQVSYEQYF.

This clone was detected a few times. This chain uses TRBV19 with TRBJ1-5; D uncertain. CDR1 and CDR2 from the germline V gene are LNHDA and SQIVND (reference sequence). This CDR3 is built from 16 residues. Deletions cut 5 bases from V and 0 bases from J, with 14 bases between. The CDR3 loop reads CASSQVRLLSNQPQHF. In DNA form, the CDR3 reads TGTGCCAGTAGTCAAGTAAGACTGCTTAGCAATCAGCCCCAGCATTTT.